These 24 T cell receptor beta chains share one sample of origin, sequenced in a study of T cell responses to AZD1222 COVID-19 vaccine. This table comes from immunoSEQ multiplex PCR, and its TCRdb copy is limited to in-frame clones, with some not included. The sample holds roughly 160,000 clones, around 94% seen once. The sequenced sample was peripheral blood, obtained on day 0 of AZD1222 vaccination. The source is an adult in good health.

This rearrangement joins TRBV19 to TRBJ2-4; TRBD1 matches at 11 bases. The V gene end was trimmed by 5 bases and the J gene end by 6 bases; junction bases not matched to a gene: 9. This CDR3 comprises 16 residues. The germline V gene encodes CDR1 LNHDA and CDR2 SQIVND (reference sequence). CDR3 region: CASSARDRGWLNIQYF. CDR3 in DNA: TGTGCCAGTAGTGCACGGGACAGGGGGTGGTTAAACATTCAGTACTTC.

About this clone itself: At one boundary the junction diverges from the germline segment, which might be a read error. The chain joins TRBV7-7 to TRBJ1-3; 12 nucleotides align to TRBD1. The CDR3 totals 18 residues. Per the germline V gene, CDR1 is SSHAT and CDR2 is FNYEAQ (reference sequence). The CDR3 nucleotides read TGTGCTAGCAGGTCCGGGACAGGGGGCGATGTGGCTGGAAACACCATATATTTT. Its protein is CASRSGTGGDVAGNTIYF.

The gene calls are TRBV19 and TRBJ2-2; TRBD2 matches 11 bases. V lost 4 bases and J lost 4; bases outside the gene matches: 11. The germline V gene encodes CDR1 LNHDA and CDR2 SQIVND (reference sequence). CDR3 length: 18 amino acids. The CDR3 DNA is TGTGCCAGTAGTAAGATTAGCGGGGGGGCTGGTCTCACCGGGGAGCTGTTTTTT. Translating it yields CASSKISGGAGLTGELFF.

The genes are TRBV29-1 and TRBJ2-5; the match to TRBD2 covers 8 bases. This CDR3 has 15 residues. CDR1 is SQVTM, CDR2 ANQGSEA, per germline. J gave up 5 bases and V 4 bases, and 12 bases lay outside the gene matches. The CDR3, as DNA: TGCAGCGTTGGGATAACGGGTACGGGAGGGGAGACCCAGTACTTC. This codes for CSVGITGTGGETQYF. Supplemented by reference TRBV29-1 and TRBJ2-5, the full variable domain reads SAVISQKPSRDICQRGTSLTIQCQVDSQVTMMFWYRQQPGQSLTLIATANQGSEATYESGFVIDKFPISRPNLTFSTLTVSNMSPEDSSIYLCSVGITGTGGETQYFGPGTRLLVL.

The J gene is TRBJ2-7, the V gene TRBV28, with TRBD1 matching over 9 bases. CDR3 size: 14 residues. Germline CDR1 and CDR2: MDHEN and SYDVKM. V lost 3 bases to trimming and J lost 3 bases; unmatched junction nucleotides: 3. The CDR3 spells CASSFLGQGYEQYF. CDR3 sequence (DNA): TGTGCCAGCAGTTTCTTGGGACAGGGCTACGAGCAGTACTTC.

V and J are TRBV5-1 and TRBJ2-3; D assignment may be TRBD1 or TRBD2 (5 bases each). Per the germline V gene, CDR1 is SGHRS and CDR2 is YFSETQ. V was clipped by 5 bases and J by 1 base, with 20 bases between them. The CDR3 is 17 amino acids. The CDR3 nucleotides read TGCGCCAGCAGGGGCCCGGGGCGGCCATCAGGCACAGATACGCAGTATTTT. Translated: CASRGPGRPSGTDTQYF.

CDR3 region: CASSRSAGADTQYF. CDR3 in DNA: TGTGCCAGCAGCCGTTCGGCAGGGGCCGATACGCAGTATTTT. J is TRBJ2-3 and V is TRBV11-3, with D possibly matching TRBD1 (6 bases). From germline, CDR1 is SGHNT and CDR2 YENEEA. This CDR3 contains 14 residues. V was shortened by 5 bases and J by 6 bases, with 15 bases between the two germline ends.

The chain employs TRBV7-9 and TRBJ2-2; 7 bases are shared with TRBD1. V shed 2 bases, J shed 3 bases, and the junction held 9 bases outside the gene matches. Per germline, CDR1 SEHNR and CDR2 FQNEAQ (reference sequence). There are 17 residues in the CDR3. Written as DNA, the CDR3 is TGTGCCAGCAGCTTACCGGCCCCGGACAGGCACACCGGGGAGCTGTTTTTT. Amino acids: CASSLPAPDRHTGELFF.

This chain uses TRBV6-5 with TRBJ2-2, with D perhaps matching TRBD1 or TRBD2 (5 bases each). Trimming stripped 8 bases from V and 1 base from J, with 11 bases between. CDR1 and CDR2 from the germline V gene are MNHEY and SVGAGI. This CDR3 region has 14 residues. CDR3 amino acids: CASSGLRNTGELFF. The DNA for the CDR3 is TGTGCCAGCTCGGGGCTAAGGAACACCGGGGAGCTGTTTTTT.

The rearrangement uses TRBV30 and TRBJ1-4; 9 bases map to TRBD1. The length of the CDR3 is 14 residues. V gave up 2 bases and J gave up 10 bases; unmatched junction bases: 8. Germline values: CDR1 GTSNPN, CDR2 SVGIG (reference sequence). In DNA, the CDR3 is TGTGCCTGGAGTAAGGGACAGGGAACTGGAAAACTGTTTTTT. It translates to CAWSKGQGTGKLFF.

The V gene is TRBV5-1, the J gene TRBJ2-3; 11 bases align to TRBD2. J was trimmed by 1 base and V by 3 bases; bases with no gene match: 7. Germline CDR1 and CDR2: SGHRS and YFSETQ. The CDR3 spans 17 residues. The CDR3 loop is CASSWGATSGGTDTQYF. In nucleotides, the CDR3 is TGCGCCAGCAGCTGGGGGGCGACTAGCGGGGGCACAGATACGCAGTATTTT.

The rearrangement uses TRBV5-6 and TRBJ1-2; a possible D gene is TRBD1 (5 bases). CDR1 SGHDT and CDR2 YYEEEE come from the germline V gene. V gave up 2 bases and J gave up 12 bases, with 14 bases separating them. The CDR3 length is 12 residues. The CDR3 DNA is TGTGCCAGCAGCTTCGGGACGGTCTATAACACCTTC. It specifies CASSFGTVYNTF.

The chain has TRBV2 and TRBJ2-3; D unclear. The CDR3 extends over 13 amino acids. Germline-derived CDR1 and CDR2 are SNHLY and FYNNEI. Trimming left V 5 bases short and J 4 bases short, with 10 bases between. The CDR3 is CASSLQVPDTQYF. Written as DNA, the CDR3 is TGTGCCAGCAGTTTGCAAGTCCCAGATACGCAGTATTTT. The full variable domain, its missing parts supplied by reference TRBV2 and TRBJ2-3, is EPEVTQTPSHQVTQMGQEVILRCVPISNHLYFYWYRQILGQKVEFLVSFYNNEISEKSEIFDDQFSVERPDGSNFTLKIRSTKLEDSAMYFCASSLQVPDTQYFGPGTRLTVL.

The V call is TRBV30, the J call TRBJ2-7; D is possibly TRBD1 (7 bases). The ends were cut back, 2 bases at V and 7 bases at J, with 15 bases in the middle. The CDR3 contains 13 residues. Germline V lookup: CDR1 GTSNPN, CDR2 SVGIG (reference sequence). CDR3 DNA: TGTGCCTGGAGTCAAGACAGGGCGGGGGAGCAGTACTTC. Protein sequence: CAWSQDRAGEQYF.

The V gene is TRBV10-2, the J gene TRBJ1-1; D is unclear. CDR1 and CDR2 (germline): WSHSY, SAAADI. V lost 6 bases and J 1 base, leaving 9 bases between the germline ends. The CDR3 extends over 13 amino acids. The CDR3 nucleotides read TGCGCCAGCAGCCAGAACCGGAACACTGAAGCTTTCTTT. As protein: CASSQNRNTEAFF.

The V call is TRBV19, the J call TRBJ1-2; D remains ambiguous. CDR1 and CDR2 (germline): LNHDA, SQIVND (reference sequence). This CDR3 spans 11 amino acids. With 8 bases removed from V and 8 bases from J, the gap between germline ends came to 12 bases. CDR3 DNA: TGTGCCAGTGCCTGGGGTTCGGGCTACACCTTC. Its translation is CASAWGSGYTF.

The chain has TRBV10-2 and TRBJ1-1; no firm D call. The CDR3 runs to 18 residues. Per the germline V gene, CDR1 is WSHSY and CDR2 is SAAADI. Between the trimmed V and J ends, which lost 6 bases and 3 bases, there was a span of 26 bases. The DNA of the CDR3 is TGCGCCAGCAGGGACGGACGGGAGCTCATCGAATTGGACACTGAAGCTTTCTTT. The encoded protein is CASRDGRELIELDTEAFF.

This CDR3 reads CARSLAWEGRQTEAFF. In nucleotides, the CDR3 is TGTGCCAGAAGCTTGGCTTGGGAGGGGAGGCAAACTGAAGCTTTCTTT. The rearrangement links TRBV5-3 to TRBJ1-1, with D perhaps TRBD1 (5 bases). TRBV5-3 is placed among ORFs of uncertain function. V was pared by 0 bases and J by 5 bases, with 17 bases between. CDR3 length: 16 amino acids.

The V and J genes are TRBV11-2 and TRBJ1-3; D not resolved. Trimming cost V 3 bases and J 3 bases, with 9 bases left between them. This CDR3 is 14 amino acids long. Germline CDR1 SGHAT, CDR2 FQNNGV. CDR3 protein: CASSLEPGGNTIYF. Written as DNA, the CDR3 is TGTGCCAGCAGCTTGGAACCAGGTGGAAACACCATATATTTT.

This sequence joins TRBV6-5 and TRBJ1-4, with a possible D match to TRBD1 (5 bases). V was trimmed by 0 bases and J by 8 bases, leaving 10 bases between them. In germline, CDR1 is MNHEY, CDR2 SVGAGI. The CDR3 covers 14 residues. This CDR3 reads CASSYSAGGEKLFF. In DNA, the CDR3 is TGTGCCAGCAGTTACTCGGCCGGGGGAGAAAAACTGTTTTTT.

The gene calls are TRBV3-1 (or the pseudogene TRBV3-2) and TRBJ2-1; D gene unclear. In germline, CDR1 is LGHDT, CDR2 YNNKEL (reference sequence). V was pared by 6 bases and J by 8 bases, with 14 bases between. The CDR3 sequence is 13 residues long. CDR3 region: CASRLGSWDEQFF. CDR3 DNA sequence: TGTGCCAGCAGGTTGGGTTCTTGGGATGAGCAGTTCTTC.

The V call is TRBV11-3, the J call TRBJ1-3; D gene uncertain. V was clipped by 5 bases and J by 9 bases, with 17 bases between them. This CDR3 has 14 amino acids. Germline V gene data show CDR1 as SGHNT and CDR2 as YENEEA. The CDR3: CASSLVSSGSTIYF. The CDR3 bases are TGTGCCAGCAGCCTCGTTAGCTCCGGATCCACCATATATTTT.

The rearrangement links TRBV6-2 or TRBV6-3 to TRBJ1-5; no reliable D call. This CDR3 is 14 amino acids long. Germline CDR1 reads MNHEY; CDR2 reads SVGEGT. Trimming took off 2 bases at V and 4 bases at J, with 9 bases between the two ends. The CDR3 sequence is CASSYVTQNQPQHF. The CDR3 coding sequence is TGTGCCAGCAGTTACGTGACCCAAAATCAGCCCCAGCATTTT.

The rearrangement uses TRBV5-4 and TRBJ2-5; 16 positions match TRBD2. Germline CDR1 reads SGHNT; CDR2 reads YYREEE (reference sequence). This CDR3 comprises 16 residues. Trimming took 4 bases from V and 2 from J; bases not matched to a gene: 2. CDR3 loop: CASSPGLAGGQETQYF. The CDR3 DNA sequence: TGTGCCAGCAGCCCGGGACTAGCGGGGGGGCAAGAGACCCAGTACTTC.